This T cell receptor (beta chain) is from a study of blood T cell repertoires in COVID-19. Across the study: Sample material is recorded as cDNA or gDNA derived from T cells, B-cell-depleted T cells, or PBMCs.

Trimming cost V 4 bases and J 10 bases; bases outside gene matches: 18. The germline V gene encodes CDR1 LGHNA and CDR2 YNFKEQ. The CDR3 is 17 residues long. Those who participated ranged in age from roughly 18 to 95 years and resided in about two dozen US areas. Participants were placed into cohorts based on the clinical history they reported. All recovered Cohort 3 donors got two negative PCRs, got clearance, or saw symptom resolution. Generated by immunoSEQ multiplex PCR, the TCRdb table keeps only in-frame clones and is missing some. The table includes some 530,000 clones, 70% to 90% detected once.

The receptor was derived from a woman in her fifties or sixties who had recovered from COVID-19. The V gene is TRBV4-2, the J gene TRBJ2-1; 8 nucleotides align to TRBD2. Sequenced input: PBMCs or T cells enriched from blood (not recorded which). The CDR3 sequence is CASSRRTGAGAQREQFF. The CDR3 DNA is TGTGCCAGCAGCCGGAGAACGGGAGCGGGGGCCCAACGGGAGCAGTTCTTC.